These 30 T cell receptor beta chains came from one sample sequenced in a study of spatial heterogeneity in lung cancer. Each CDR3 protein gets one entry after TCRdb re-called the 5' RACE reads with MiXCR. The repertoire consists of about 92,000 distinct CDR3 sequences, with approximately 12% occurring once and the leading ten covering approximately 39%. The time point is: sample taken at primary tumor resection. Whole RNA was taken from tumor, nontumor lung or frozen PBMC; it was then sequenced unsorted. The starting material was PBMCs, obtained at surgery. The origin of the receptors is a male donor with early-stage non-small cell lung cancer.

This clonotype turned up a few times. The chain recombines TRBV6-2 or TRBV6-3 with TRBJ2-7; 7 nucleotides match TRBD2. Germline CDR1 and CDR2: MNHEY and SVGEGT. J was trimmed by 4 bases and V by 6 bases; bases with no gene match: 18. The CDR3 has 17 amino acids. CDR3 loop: CASSPPPGGRDEYEQYF. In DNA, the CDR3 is TGTGCCAGCAGCCCCCCCCCGGGCGGGAGAGACGAATACGAGCAGTACTTC.

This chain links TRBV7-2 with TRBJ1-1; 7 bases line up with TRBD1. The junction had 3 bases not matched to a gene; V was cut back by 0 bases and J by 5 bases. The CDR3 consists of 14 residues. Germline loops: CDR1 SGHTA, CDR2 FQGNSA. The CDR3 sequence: CASSLAGGYTEAFF. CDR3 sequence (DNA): TGTGCCAGCAGCTTAGCAGGGGGCTATACTGAAGCTTTCTTT.

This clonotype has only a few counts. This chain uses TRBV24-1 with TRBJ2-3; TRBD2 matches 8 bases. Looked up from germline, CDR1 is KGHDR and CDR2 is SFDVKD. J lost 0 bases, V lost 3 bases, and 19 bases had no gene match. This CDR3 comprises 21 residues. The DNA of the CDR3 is TGTGCCACCAGTGATCCGCTGGGCCAGACTAGCGTCGGAATGAGCACAGATACGCAGTATTTT. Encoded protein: CATSDPLGQTSVGMSTDTQYF.

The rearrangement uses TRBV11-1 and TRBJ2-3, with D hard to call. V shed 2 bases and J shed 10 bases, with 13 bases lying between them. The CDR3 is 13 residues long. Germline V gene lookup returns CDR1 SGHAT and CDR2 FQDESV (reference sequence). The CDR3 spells CASSLTYQDAQYF. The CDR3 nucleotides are TGTGCCAGCAGCTTAACCTACCAAGACGCGCAGTATTTT.

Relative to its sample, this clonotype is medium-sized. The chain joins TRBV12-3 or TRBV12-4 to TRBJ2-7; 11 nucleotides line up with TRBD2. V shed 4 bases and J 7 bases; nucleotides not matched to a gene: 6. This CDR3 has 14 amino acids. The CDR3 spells CASSSGLAVLEQYF. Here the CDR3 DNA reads TGTGCCAGCAGTTCGGGACTAGCGGTTTTGGAGCAGTACTTC.

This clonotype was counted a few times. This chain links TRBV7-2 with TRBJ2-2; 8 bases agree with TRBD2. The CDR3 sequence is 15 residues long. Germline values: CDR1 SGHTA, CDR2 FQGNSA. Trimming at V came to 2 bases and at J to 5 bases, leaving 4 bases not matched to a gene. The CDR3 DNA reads TGTGCCAGCAGCTTACGAGCGGGAGAGACCGGGGAGCTGTTTTTT. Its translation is CASSLRAGETGELFF.

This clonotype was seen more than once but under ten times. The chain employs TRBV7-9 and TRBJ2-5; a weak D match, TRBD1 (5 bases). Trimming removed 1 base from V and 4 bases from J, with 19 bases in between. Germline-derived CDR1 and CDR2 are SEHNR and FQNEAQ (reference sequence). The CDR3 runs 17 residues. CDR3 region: CASSLGLQTLGRETQYF. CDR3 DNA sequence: TGTGCCAGCAGCTTAGGGCTTCAGACCCTGGGGCGAGAGACCCAGTACTTC.

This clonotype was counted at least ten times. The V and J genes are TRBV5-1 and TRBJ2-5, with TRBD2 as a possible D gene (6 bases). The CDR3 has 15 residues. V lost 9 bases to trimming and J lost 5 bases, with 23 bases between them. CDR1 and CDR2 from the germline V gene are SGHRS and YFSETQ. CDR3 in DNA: TGCGCCACGAAACGAAACATGGCGGGGCGGGAGACCCAGTACTTC. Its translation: CATKRNMAGRETQYF.

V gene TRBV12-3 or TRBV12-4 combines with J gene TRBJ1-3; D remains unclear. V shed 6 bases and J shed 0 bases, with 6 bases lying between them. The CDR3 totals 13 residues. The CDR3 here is CASRHASGNTIYF. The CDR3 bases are TGTGCCAGCAGACACGCCTCTGGAAACACCATATATTTT.

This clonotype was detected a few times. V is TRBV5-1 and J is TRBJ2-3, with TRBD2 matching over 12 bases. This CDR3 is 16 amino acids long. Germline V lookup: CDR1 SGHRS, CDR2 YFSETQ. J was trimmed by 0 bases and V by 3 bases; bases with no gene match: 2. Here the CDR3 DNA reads TGCGCCAGCAGCTCCGGACTAGCGGGGAGCACAGATACGCAGTATTTT. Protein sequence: CASSSGLAGSTDTQYF.

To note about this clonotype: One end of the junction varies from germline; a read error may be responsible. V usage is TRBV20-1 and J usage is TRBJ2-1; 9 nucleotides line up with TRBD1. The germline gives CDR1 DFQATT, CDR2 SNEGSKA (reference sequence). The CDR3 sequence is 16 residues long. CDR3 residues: CSVQIRTGERYNKQFF. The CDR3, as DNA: TGCAGTGTCCAGATCAGGACAGGGGAAAGGTACAATAAGCAGTTCTTC.

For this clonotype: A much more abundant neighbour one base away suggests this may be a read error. Here the CDR3 DNA reads TGTGCCAGCAGTTTAACGGATAAGGTGGCGATGTACACTGAAGCTTTCTTT. Amino acids: CASSLTDKVAMYTEAFF. V and J are TRBV28 and TRBJ1-1; D gene unclear. CDR1 MDHEN and CDR2 SYDVKM come from the germline V gene. The V gene lost 2 bases and the J gene lost 3 bases, with 19 bases spanning the gap. CDR3 size: 17 residues.

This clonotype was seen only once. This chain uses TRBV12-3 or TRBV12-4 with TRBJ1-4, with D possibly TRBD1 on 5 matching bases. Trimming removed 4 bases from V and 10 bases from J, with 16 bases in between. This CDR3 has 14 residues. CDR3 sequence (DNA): TGTGCCAGCAGTTCGAGCCGGGGGTTTCGAAAACTGTTTTTT. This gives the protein CASSSSRGFRKLFF.

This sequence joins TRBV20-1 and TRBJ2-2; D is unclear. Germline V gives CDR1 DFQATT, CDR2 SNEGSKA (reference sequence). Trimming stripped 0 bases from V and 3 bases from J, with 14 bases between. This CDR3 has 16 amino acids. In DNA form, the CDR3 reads TGCAGTGCTAGAGAGTGGTCAGGTGGGGACACCGGGGAGCTGTTTTTT. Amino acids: CSAREWSGGDTGELFF.

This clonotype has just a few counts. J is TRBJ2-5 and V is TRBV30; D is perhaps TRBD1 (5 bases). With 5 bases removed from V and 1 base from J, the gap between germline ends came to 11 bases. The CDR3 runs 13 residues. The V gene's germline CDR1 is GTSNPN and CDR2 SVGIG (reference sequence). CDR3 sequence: CAWGERGQETQYF. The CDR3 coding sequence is TGTGCCTGGGGGGAAAGGGGCCAAGAGACCCAGTACTTC.

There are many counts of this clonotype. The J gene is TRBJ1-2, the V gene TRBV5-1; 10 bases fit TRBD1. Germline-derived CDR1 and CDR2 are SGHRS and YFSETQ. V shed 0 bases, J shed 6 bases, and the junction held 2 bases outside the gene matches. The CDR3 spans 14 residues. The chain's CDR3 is CASSLGQGADGYTF. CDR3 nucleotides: TGCGCCAGCAGCTTGGGACAGGGGGCTGATGGCTACACCTTC.

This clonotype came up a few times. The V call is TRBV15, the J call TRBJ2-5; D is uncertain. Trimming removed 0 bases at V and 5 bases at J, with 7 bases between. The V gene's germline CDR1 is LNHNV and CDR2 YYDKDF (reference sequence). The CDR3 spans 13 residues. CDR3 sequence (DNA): TGTGCCACCAGCAGAGATCATGGCGAGACCCAGTACTTC. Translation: CATSRDHGETQYF.

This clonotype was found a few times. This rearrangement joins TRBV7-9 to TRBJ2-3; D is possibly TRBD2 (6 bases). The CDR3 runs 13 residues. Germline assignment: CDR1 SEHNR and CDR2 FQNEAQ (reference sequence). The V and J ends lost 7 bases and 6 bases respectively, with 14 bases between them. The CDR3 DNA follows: TGTGCCAGCACATCTGGGGGGTCGGATACGCAGTATTTT. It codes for CASTSGGSDTQYF.

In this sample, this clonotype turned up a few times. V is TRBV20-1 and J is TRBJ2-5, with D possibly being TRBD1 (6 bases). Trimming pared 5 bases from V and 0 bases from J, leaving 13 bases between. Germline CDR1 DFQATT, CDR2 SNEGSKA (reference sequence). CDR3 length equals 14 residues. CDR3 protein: CSAGRDTDQETQYF. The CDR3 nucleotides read TGCAGTGCTGGAAGGGACACCGACCAAGAGACCCAGTACTTC.

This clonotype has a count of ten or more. CDR3 amino acids: CAWQGAYEQYF. The CDR3 DNA is TGTGCCTGGCAGGGGGCCTACGAGCAGTACTTC. The chain recombines TRBV30 with TRBJ2-7; TRBD1 agrees at 7 bases. Germline V lookup: CDR1 GTSNPN, CDR2 SVGIG (reference sequence). CDR3 length equals 11 residues. V shed 5 bases and J 2 bases; nucleotides not matched to a gene: 0.

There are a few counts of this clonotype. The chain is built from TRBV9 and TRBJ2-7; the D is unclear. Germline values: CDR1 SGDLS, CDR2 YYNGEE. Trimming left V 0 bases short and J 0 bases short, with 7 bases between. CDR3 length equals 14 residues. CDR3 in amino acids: CASSVAGTSYEQYF. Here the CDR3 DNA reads TGTGCCAGCAGCGTAGCGGGCACCTCCTACGAGCAGTACTTC.

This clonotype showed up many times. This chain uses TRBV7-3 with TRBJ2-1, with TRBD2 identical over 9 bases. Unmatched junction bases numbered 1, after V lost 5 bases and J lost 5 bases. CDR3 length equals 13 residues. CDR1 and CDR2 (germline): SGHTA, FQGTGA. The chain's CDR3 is CASSLAGNNEQFF. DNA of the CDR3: TGTGCCAGCAGCCTAGCGGGGAACAATGAGCAGTTCTTC. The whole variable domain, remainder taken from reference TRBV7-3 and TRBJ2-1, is GAGVSQTPSNKVTEKGKYVELRCDPISGHTALYWYRQSLGQGPEFLIYFQGTGAADDSGLPNDRFFAVRPEGSVSTLKIQRTERGDSAVYLCASSLAGNNEQFFGPGTRLTVL.

As DNA, the CDR3 is TGTGCCAGCAGCTTAGAGTCGGTCAGGGAGAATGAAAAACTGTTTTTT. This codes for CASSLESVRENEKLFF. The chain combines TRBV7-8 with TRBJ1-4; tentative D call: TRBD1 (5 bases). The CDR3 runs 16 residues. V was trimmed by 1 base and J by 5 bases, leaving 14 bases between them. Germline CDR1 and CDR2: SGHVS and FQNEAQ. The whole variable domain, filled in from reference TRBV7-8 and TRBJ1-4, reads GAGVSQSPRYKVAKRGQDVALRCDPISGHVSLFWYQQALGQGPEFLTYFQNEAQLDKSGLPSDRFFAERPEGSVSTLKIQRTQQEDSAVYLCASSLESVRENEKLFFGSGTQLSVL.

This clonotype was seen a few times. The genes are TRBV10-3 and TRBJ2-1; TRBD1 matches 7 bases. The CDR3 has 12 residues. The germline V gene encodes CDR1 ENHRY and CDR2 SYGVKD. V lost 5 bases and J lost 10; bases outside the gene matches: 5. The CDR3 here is CAISPQDREQFF. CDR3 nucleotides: TGTGCCATCAGTCCGCAGGACAGGGAGCAGTTCTTC.

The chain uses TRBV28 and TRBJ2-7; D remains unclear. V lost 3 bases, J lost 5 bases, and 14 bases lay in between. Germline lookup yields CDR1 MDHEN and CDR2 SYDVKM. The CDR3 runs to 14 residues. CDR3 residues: CASSFSLGPHEQYF. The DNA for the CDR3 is TGTGCCAGCAGTTTCTCCCTCGGTCCACACGAGCAGTACTTC.

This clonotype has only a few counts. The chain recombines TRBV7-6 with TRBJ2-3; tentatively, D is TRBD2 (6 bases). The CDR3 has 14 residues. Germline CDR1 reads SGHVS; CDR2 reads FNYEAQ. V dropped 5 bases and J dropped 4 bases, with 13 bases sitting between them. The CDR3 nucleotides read TGTGCCAGCAGCCCAGGGACTCGTCCAGATACGCAGTATTTT. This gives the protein CASSPGTRPDTQYF. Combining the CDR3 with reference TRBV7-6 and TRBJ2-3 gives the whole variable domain GAGVSQSPRYKVTKRGQDVALRCDPISGHVSLYWYRQALGQGPEFLTYFNYEAQQDKSGLPNDRFSAERPEGSISTLTIQRTEQRDSAMYRCASSPGTRPDTQYFGPGTRLTVL.

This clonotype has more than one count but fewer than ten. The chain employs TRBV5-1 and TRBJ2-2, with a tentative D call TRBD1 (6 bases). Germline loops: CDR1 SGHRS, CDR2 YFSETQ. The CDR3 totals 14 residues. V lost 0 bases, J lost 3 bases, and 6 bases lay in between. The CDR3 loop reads CASSLGTDTGELFF. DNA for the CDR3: TGCGCCAGCAGCTTGGGGACAGACACCGGGGAGCTGTTTTTT.

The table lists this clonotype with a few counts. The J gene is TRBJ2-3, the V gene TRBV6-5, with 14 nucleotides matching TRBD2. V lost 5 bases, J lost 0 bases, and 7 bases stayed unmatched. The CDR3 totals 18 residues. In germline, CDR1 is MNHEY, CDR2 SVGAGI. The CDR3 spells CASSPPGLAGASTDTQYF. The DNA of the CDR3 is TGTGCCAGCAGTCCTCCGGGACTAGCGGGGGCTAGCACAGATACGCAGTATTTT.

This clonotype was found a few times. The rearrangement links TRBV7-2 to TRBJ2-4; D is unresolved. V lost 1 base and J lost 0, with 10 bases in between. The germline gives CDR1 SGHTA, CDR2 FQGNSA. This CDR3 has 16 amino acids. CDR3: CASSLGQDLAKNIQYF. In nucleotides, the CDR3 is TGTGCCAGCAGCTTAGGGCAGGACCTAGCCAAAAACATTCAGTACTTC.

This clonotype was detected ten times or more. CDR3 sequence reads: CASRADRGLNQPQHF. The DNA of the CDR3 is TGTGCCAGTAGGGCCGACAGGGGCCTTAATCAGCCCCAGCATTTT. This sequence joins TRBV19 and TRBJ1-5; 8 nucleotides agree with TRBD1. Germline V CDR1 and CDR2: LNHDA, SQIVND (reference sequence). CDR3 length: 15 amino acids. J gave up 4 bases and V 6 bases, and 8 bases lay outside the gene matches.